The entry below describes one T cell receptor beta chain. Antigen: not known. This record comes from a study of T cell responses to AZD1222 COVID-19 vaccine. Study-wide results and limits: It should be noted that donors were predominantly white British and more often female, and clonal diversity was possibly underestimated. It was only after the peak T cell response that any repertoires were sampled. Epitopes outside B.1.351 and B.1.1.7 mutated regions reportedly drew nearly half of spike TCRs.

Assay: immunoSEQ multiplex PCR; the TCRdb copy retains only in-frame clones and omits some. The table includes 170,000 or so clones, around 88% detected once. CDR1 is GTSNPN, CDR2 SVGIG, per germline (reference sequence). The CDR3 covers 19 residues. Trimming took 2 bases from V and 1 from J; bases not matched to a gene: 11. This sequence originates from an adult who received the AZD1222 COVID-19 vaccine. The sequenced sample was peripheral blood, obtained 28 days after the second AZD1222 dose. V is TRBV30 and J is TRBJ2-6; the match to TRBD1 covers 10 bases. DNA of the CDR3: TGTGCCTGGAGTAAGTTCTGGACAGGGGGACAGTCTGGGGCCAACGTCCTGACTTTC. Its translation: CAWSKFWTGGQSGANVLTF. Looking up the rest from reference TRBV30 and TRBJ2-6 gives the full variable domain: SQTIHQWPATLVQPVGSPLSLECTVEGTSNPNLYWYRQAAGRGLQLLFYSVGIGQISSEVPQNLSASRPQDRQFILSSKKLLLSDSGFYLCAWSKFWTGGQSGANVLTFGAGSRLTVL.